This TCR beta chain is from a study of blood T cell repertoires in COVID-19. Looking at the study overall: PBMCs, B-cell-depleted T cells, or T cells provided the cDNA or gDNA that made up the material.

The CDR3 covers 12 residues. V lost 4 bases, J lost 3 bases, and 7 bases lay in between. Germline-derived CDR1 and CDR2 are SGHRS and YFSETQ. The method was immunoSEQ multiplex PCR; TCRdb's version includes in-frame clones alone and lacks a portion of them. The profile covers around 250,000 clones, with over 75% appearing a single time and 1.5% to 2% taken by the ten largest. Recovered status applied to Cohort 3 donors who had two consecutive negative PCRs. It also applied to those with clearance or with symptom resolution. V usage is TRBV5-1 and J usage is TRBJ1-2, with D tentatively TRBD1 (5 bases). Sequencing was performed on PBMCs or T cells enriched from blood (not recorded which). The TCR comes from a woman between 45 and 60 years old who had recovered from COVID-19. CDR3 in DNA: TGCGCCAGCAGCCAGGGTGACTATGGCTACACCTTC. Protein product: CASSQGDYGYTF.